This T cell receptor (beta chain) is drawn from a study of cytomegalovirus exposure and HLA in healthy donors. Trimming left V 4 bases short and J 0 bases short, with 16 bases between. Germline V lookup: CDR1 SNHLY, CDR2 FYNNEI. CDR3 size: 17 residues. 60 Vbeta and 13 Jbeta primers were used in PCR. Clones were read by immunoSEQ multiplex PCR, and TCRdb kept only the in-frame ones, dropping some. The sample contains about 120,000 clones, around 70% of which appear only once. The TCR was taken from a male donor in good health and CMV-seronegative. The rearrangement joins TRBV2 to TRBJ1-5, with D possibly TRBD1 on 5 matching bases. The sample was PBMCs. Here the CDR3 reads CASSGPGDLYSNQPQHF. DNA of the CDR3: TGTGCCAGCAGTGGCCCGGGGGACCTTTATAGCAATCAGCCCCAGCATTTT.